This T cell receptor (beta chain) is from a study of T cells in Graves' hyperthyroidism and ophthalmopathy. The CDR3 regions of TCR beta were amplified from RNA transcripts. The HTBI set primed first-round TCR CDR3 RT-PCR. TCRdb recomputed calls from the multiplex PCR reads with MiXCR, one row per CDR3 protein. The table shows 250,000 to 300,000 distinct CDR3 sequences, with approximately 15% occurring only once. This clonotype has a count of ten or more. CDR1 is SQVTM and CDR2 is ANQGSEA in the germline V gene. This CDR3 has 14 residues. Germline trimming cut 6 bases from V and 6 bases from J; bases unmatched to any gene: 6.

Material: blood. The TCR comes from a woman aged 40 to 50 with Graves' hyperthyroidism. The chain combines TRBV29-1 with TRBJ2-1, with TRBD2 matching 12 bases. CDR3 sequence reads: CSVLRTSGTNEQFF. DNA of the CDR3: TGCAGCGTCCTCCGGACTAGCGGGACCAATGAGCAGTTCTTC.